This T cell receptor (beta chain) was obtained from a study of OX40 agonist ivuxolimab in advanced cancers. Study context: Patients got intravenous ivuxolimab at 0.01 to 10 mg/kg every 2 weeks. General study results and limits: By week 6 at 0.1 to 3.0 mg/kg, blood CD4+ and CD8+ T cells had expanded clonally.

Assay used: immunoSEQ multiplex PCR; TCRdb lists only in-frame clones, some missing. The profile shows around 34,000 clones, 80% to 90% of them singletons. Trimming at V came to 0 bases and at J to 2 bases, leaving 1 base not matched to a gene. CDR1 and CDR2 from the germline V gene are MNHEY and SVGAGI. CDR3 length: 16 residues. To note about this clone: Its cognate antigen is unknown.

This clonotype was sampled from an adult with an advanced solid tumor such as melanoma, head and neck, liver or kidney cancer. The chain joins TRBV6-5 to TRBJ2-7, with TRBD2 identical over 13 bases. The material sequenced was CD4+ or CD8+ T cells sorted from blood, taken in a trial of the OX40 agonist ivuxolimab. This CDR3 reads CASSYSGTSGTYEQYF. The CDR3 nucleotides read TGTGCCAGCAGTTACTCCGGGACTAGCGGGACCTACGAGCAGTACTTC.